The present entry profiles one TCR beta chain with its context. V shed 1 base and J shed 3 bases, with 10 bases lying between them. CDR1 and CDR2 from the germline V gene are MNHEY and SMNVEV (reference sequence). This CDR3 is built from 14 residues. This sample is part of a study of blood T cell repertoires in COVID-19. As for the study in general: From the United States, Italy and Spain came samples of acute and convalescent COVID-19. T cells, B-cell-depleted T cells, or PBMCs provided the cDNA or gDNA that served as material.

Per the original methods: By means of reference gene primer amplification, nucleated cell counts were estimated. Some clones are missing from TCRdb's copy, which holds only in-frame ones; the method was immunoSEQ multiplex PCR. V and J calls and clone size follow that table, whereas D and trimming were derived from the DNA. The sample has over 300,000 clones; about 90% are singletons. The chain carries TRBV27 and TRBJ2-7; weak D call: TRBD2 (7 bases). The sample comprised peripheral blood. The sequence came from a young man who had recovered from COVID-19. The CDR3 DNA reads TGTGCCAGCAGTTTATACGGGGGGCTCTACGAGCAGTACTTC. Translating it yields CASSLYGGLYEQYF.